This TCR beta chain was documented in a study of T cell changes during pregnancy in multiple sclerosis. Sequencing was performed with immunoSEQ multiplex PCR; in TCRdb, only in-frame clones are kept and a portion is missing. This table holds some 29,000 clones, roughly 90% found once. The V end lost 4 bases, the J end lost 3 bases, and 4 bases lay between the germline ends. Germline CDR1 is GTSNPN and CDR2 is SVGIG (reference sequence). This CDR3 spans 11 amino acids. The sample consisted of CD4+ T cells from peripheral blood mononuclear cells, taken in the first trimester of pregnancy. The TCR was taken from a female donor in good health, enrolled as a control in a pregnancy study. V is TRBV30 and J is TRBJ2-1; D call uncertain. Here the CDR3 DNA reads TGTGCCTGGAACGGCTACAATGAGCAGTTCTTC. Translation gives CAWNGYNEQFF. Full variable domain (remainder filled in from reference TRBV30 and TRBJ2-1): SQTIHQWPATLVQPVGSPLSLECTVEGTSNPNLYWYRQAAGRGLQLLFYSVGIGQISSEVPQNLSASRPQDRQFILSSKKLLLSDSGFYLCAWNGYNEQFFGPGTRLTVL.